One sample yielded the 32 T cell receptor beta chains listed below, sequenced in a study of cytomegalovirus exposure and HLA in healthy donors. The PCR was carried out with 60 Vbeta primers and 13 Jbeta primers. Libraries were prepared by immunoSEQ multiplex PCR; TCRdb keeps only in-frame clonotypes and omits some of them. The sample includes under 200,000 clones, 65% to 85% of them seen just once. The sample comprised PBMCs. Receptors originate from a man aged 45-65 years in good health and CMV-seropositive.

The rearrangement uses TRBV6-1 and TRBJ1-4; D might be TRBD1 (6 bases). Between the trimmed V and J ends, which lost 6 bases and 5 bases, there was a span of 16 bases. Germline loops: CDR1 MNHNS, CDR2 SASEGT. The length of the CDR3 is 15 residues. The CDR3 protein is CASRPTGIDNEKLFF. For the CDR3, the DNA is TGTGCCAGCAGACCTACAGGGATCGACAATGAAAAACTGTTTTTT.

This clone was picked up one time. The CDR3 DNA reads as TGCGCCAGCAGCCAAGCCACCACTAGCGGGGGGGCCAATGAGCAGTTCTTC. Protein sequence: CASSQATTSGGANEQFF. The rearrangement links TRBV4-1 to TRBJ2-1; 13 positions agree with TRBD2. The V segment lost 1 base and the J segment 6 bases; nucleotides outside the gene matches: 6. Per germline, CDR1 MGHRA and CDR2 YSYEKL. This CDR3 has 17 amino acids.

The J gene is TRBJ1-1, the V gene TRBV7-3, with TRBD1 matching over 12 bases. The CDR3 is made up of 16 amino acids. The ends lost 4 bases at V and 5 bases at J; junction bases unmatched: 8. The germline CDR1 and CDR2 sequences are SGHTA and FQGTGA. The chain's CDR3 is CASSSGTGGRRTEAFF. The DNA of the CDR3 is TGTGCCAGCAGCTCAGGGACAGGGGGCCGGCGGACTGAAGCTTTCTTT.

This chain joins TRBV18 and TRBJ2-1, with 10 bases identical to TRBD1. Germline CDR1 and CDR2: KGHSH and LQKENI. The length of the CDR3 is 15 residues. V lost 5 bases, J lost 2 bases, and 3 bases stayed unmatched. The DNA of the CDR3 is TGTGCCAGCTCATTGACAGGGGGCGCCTACAATGAGCAGTTCTTC. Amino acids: CASSLTGGAYNEQFF.

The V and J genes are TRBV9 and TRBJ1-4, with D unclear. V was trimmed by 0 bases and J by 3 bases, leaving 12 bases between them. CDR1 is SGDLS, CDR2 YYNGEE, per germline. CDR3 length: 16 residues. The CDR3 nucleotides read TGTGCCAGCAGCGTAGCATCGGGATCAGCTAATGAAAAACTGTTTTTT. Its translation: CASSVASGSANEKLFF.

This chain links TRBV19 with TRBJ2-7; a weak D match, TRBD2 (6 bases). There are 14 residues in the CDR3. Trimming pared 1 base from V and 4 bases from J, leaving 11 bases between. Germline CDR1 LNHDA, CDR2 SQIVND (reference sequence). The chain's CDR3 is CASSIVGGEYEQYF. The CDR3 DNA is TGTGCCAGTAGTATAGTTGGAGGGGAGTACGAGCAGTACTTC.

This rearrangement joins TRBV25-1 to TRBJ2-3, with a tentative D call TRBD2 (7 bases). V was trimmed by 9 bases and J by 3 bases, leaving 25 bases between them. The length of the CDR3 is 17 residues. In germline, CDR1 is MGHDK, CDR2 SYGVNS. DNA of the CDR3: TGTGCCAGTCCGCGGGCCCGCGGAGGGGGGGTTACAGATACGCAGTATTTT. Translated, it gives CASPRARGGGVTDTQYF.

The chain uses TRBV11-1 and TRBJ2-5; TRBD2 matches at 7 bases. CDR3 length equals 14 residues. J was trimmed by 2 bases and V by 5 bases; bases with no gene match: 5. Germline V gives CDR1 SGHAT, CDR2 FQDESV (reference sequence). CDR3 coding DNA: TGTGCCAGCAGCCGGGGGAGGGGTCAAGAGACCCAGTACTTC. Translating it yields CASSRGRGQETQYF.

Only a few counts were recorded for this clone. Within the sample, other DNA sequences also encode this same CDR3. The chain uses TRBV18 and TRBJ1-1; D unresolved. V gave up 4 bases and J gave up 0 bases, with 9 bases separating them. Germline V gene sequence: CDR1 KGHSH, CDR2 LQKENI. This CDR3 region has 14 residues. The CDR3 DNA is TGTGCCAGCTCACTCGGGTTGATGAACACTGAAGCTTTCTTT. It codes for CASSLGLMNTEAFF. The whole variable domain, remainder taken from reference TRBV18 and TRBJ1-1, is NAGVMQNPRHLVRRRGQEARLRCSPMKGHSHVYWYRQLPEEGLKFMVYLQKENIIDESGMPKERFSAEFPKEGPSILRIQQVVRGDSAAYFCASSLGLMNTEAFFGQGTRLTVV.

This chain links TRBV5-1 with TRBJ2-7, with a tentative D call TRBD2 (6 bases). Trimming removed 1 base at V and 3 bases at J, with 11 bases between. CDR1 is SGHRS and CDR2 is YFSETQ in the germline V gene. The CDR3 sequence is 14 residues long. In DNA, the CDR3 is TGCGCCAGCAGCTTGAGATCCGGGGGCTACGAGCAGTACTTC. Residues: CASSLRSGGYEQYF.

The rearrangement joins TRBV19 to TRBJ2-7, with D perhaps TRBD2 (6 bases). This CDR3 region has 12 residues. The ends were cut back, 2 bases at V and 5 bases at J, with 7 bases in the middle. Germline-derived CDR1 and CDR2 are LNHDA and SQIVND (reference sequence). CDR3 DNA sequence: TGTGCCAGTAGTATAAAGCGGGACGAGCAGTACTTC. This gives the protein CASSIKRDEQYF.

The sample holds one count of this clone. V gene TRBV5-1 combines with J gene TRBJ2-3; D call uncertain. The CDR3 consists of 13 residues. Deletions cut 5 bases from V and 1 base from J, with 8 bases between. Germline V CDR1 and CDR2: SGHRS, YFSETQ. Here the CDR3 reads CASRGVGTDTQYF. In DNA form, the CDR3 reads TGCGCCAGCAGGGGCGTAGGCACAGATACGCAGTATTTT.

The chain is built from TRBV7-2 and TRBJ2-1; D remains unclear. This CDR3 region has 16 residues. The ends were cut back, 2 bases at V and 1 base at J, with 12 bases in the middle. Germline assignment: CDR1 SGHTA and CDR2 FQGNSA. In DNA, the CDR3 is TGTGCCAGCAGCTTAATCTCCGGTTTGTCCTACAATGAGCAGTTCTTC. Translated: CASSLISGLSYNEQFF.

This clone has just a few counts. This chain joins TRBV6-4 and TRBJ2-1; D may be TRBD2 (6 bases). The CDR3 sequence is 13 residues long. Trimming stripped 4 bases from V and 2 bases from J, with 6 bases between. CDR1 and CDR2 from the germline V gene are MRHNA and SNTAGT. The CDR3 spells CASSASAYNEQFF. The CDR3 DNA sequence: TGTGCCAGCAGTGCTAGCGCCTACAATGAGCAGTTCTTC.

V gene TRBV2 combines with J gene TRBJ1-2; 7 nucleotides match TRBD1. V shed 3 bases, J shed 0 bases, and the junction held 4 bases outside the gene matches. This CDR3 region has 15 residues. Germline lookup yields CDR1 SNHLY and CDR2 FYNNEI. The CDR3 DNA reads TGTGCCAGCAGTGACCCGACAGGGTCTAACTATGGCTACACCTTC. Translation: CASSDPTGSNYGYTF.

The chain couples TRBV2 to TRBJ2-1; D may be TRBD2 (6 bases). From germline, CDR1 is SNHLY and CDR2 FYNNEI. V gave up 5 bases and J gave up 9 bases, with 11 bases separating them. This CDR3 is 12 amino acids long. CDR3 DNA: TGTGCCAGCAGTACGAGGAGGGGTGAGCAGTTCTTC. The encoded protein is CASSTRRGEQFF. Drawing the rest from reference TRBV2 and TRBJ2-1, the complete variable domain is EPEVTQTPSHQVTQMGQEVILRCVPISNHLYFYWYRQILGQKVEFLVSFYNNEISEKSEIFDDQFSVERPDGSNFTLKIRSTKLEDSAMYFCASSTRRGEQFFGPGTRLTVL.

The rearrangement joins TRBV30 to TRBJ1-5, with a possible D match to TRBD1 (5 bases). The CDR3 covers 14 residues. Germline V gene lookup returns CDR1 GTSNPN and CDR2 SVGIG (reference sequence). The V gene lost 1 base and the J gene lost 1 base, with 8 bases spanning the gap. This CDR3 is CAWSGPGSNQPQHF. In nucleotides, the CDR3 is TGTGCCTGGAGTGGGCCAGGGAGCAATCAGCCCCAGCATTTT.

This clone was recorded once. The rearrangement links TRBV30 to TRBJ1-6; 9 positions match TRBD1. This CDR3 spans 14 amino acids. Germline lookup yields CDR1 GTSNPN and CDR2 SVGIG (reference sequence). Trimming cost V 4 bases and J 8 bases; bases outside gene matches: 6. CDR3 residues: CAWTPQGAYSPLHF. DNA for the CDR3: TGTGCCTGGACCCCACAGGGGGCTTATTCACCCCTCCACTTT.

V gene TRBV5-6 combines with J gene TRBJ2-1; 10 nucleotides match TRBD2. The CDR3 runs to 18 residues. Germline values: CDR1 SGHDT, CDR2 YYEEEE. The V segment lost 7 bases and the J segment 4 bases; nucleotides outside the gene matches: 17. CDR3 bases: TGTGCCAGCCATCCCAAGCGGGGGGGCCTGAGGCTTTACAATGAGCAGTTCTTC. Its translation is CASHPKRGGLRLYNEQFF.

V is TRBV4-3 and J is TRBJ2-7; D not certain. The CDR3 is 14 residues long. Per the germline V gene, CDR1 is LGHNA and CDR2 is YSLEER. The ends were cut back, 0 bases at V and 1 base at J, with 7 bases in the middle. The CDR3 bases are TGCGCCAGCAGCCAAGATTCCCTTTCCTACGAGCAGTACTTC. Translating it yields CASSQDSLSYEQYF.

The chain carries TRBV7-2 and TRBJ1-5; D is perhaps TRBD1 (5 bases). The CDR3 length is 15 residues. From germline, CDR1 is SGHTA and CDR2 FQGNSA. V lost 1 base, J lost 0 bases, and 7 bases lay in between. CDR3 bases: TGTGCCAGCAGCTTAGTAGGGGATAGCAATCAGCCCCAGCATTTT. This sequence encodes CASSLVGDSNQPQHF. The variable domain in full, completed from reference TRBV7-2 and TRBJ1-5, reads GAGVSQSPSNKVTEKGKDVELRCDPISGHTALYWYRQSLGQGLEFLIYFQGNSAPDKSGLPSDRFSAERTGGSVSTLTIQRTQQEDSAVYLCASSLVGDSNQPQHFGDGTRLSIL.

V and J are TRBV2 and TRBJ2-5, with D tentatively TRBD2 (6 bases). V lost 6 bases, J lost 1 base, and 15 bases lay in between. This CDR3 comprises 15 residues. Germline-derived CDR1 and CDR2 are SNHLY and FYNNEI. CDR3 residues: CASRAEGLSQETQYF. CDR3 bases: TGTGCCAGCAGGGCGGAGGGGCTCTCCCAAGAGACCCAGTACTTC.

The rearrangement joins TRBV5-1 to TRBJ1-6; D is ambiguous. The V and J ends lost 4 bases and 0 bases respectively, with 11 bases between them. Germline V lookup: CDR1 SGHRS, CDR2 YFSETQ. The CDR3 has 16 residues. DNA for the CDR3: TGCGCCAGCAGCCATCAGTCTGACTCCTATAATTCACCCCTCCACTTT. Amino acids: CASSHQSDSYNSPLHF.

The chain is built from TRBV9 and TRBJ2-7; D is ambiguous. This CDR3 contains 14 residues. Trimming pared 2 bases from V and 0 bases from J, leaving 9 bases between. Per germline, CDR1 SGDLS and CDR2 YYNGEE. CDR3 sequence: CASSVTSNSYEQYF. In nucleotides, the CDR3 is TGTGCCAGCAGCGTCACGAGCAACTCCTACGAGCAGTACTTC.

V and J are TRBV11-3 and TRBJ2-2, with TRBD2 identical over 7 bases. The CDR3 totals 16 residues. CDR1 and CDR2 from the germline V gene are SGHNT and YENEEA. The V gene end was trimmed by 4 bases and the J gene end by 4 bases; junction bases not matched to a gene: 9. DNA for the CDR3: TGTGCCAGCAGCTCCCATTCTAGCGGAGGCACCGGGGAGCTGTTTTTT. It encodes CASSSHSSGGTGELFF.

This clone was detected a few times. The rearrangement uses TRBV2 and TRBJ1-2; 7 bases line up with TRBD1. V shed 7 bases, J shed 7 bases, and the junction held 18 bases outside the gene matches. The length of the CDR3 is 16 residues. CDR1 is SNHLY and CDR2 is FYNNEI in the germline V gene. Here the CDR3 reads CASNSDTARGGGGYTF. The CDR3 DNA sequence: TGTGCCAGCAATTCGGACACAGCGAGAGGGGGCGGTGGCTACACCTTC.

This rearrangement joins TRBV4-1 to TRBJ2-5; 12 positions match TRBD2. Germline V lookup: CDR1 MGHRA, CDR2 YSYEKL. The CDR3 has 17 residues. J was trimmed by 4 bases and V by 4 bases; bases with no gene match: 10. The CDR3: CASSRPNLAGGRETQYF. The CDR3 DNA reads TGCGCCAGCAGCCGCCCAAACCTAGCGGGGGGGCGAGAGACCCAGTACTTC.

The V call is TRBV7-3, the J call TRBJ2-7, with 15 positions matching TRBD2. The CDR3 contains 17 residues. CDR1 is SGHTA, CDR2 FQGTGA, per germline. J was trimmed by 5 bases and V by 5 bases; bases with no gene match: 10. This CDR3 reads CASSLGLAGGPQDEQYF. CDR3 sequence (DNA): TGTGCCAGCAGCCTTGGACTAGCGGGGGGGCCACAGGACGAGCAGTACTTC.

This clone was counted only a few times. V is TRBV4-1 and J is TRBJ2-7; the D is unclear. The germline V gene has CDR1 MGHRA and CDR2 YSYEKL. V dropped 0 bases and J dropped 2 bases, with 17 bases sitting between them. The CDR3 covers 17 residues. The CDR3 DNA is TGCGCCAGCAGCCAAGATGTTAGAGGTGGCTATCCCTACGAGCAGTACTTC. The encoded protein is CASSQDVRGGYPYEQYF.

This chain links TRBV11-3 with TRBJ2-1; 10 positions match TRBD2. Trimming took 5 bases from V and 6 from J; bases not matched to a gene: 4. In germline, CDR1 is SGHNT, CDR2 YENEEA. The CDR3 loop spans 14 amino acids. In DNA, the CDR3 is TGTGCCAGCAGCCTTGGGACTAGCGCCAATGAGCAGTTCTTC. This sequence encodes CASSLGTSANEQFF.

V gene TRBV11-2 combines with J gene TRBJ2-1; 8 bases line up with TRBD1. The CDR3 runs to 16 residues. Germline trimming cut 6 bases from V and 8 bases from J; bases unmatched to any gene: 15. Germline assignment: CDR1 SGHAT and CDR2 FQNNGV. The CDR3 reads CASRRIRGPEEDEQFF. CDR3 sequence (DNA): TGTGCCAGCAGAAGGATCAGGGGGCCGGAAGAGGATGAGCAGTTCTTC.

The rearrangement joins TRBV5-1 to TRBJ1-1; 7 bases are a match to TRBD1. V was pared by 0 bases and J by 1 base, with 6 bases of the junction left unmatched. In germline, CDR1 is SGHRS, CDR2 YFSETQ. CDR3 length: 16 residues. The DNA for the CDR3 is TGCGCCAGCAGCTTGGGACAGGGTATTCAGAACACTGAAGCTTTCTTT. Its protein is CASSLGQGIQNTEAFF. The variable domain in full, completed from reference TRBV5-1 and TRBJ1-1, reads KAGVTQTPRYLIKTRGQQVTLSCSPISGHRSVSWYQQTPGQGLQFLFEYFSETQRNKGNFPGRFSGRQFSNSRSEMNVSTLELGDSALYLCASSLGQGIQNTEAFFGQGTRLTVV.